These T cell receptor beta chains were read from a single sample in a study of regulatory T cells in long-lasting Graves disease. TCRdb processed the multiplex PCR reads anew with MiXCR; each CDR3 protein has one entry. The profile shows 500,000 or so distinct CDR3 sequences, 13% to 15% of them singletons. Separately, the same data were catalogued under a study of T cells in Graves' hyperthyroidism and ophthalmopathy.

Sequences were derived from peripheral blood mononuclear cells (PBMCs), sampled at new diagnosis, from a patient treated with antithyroid drugs. These receptors were obtained from a woman aged 45-59 years with Graves disease. Each CDR3 is given without its conserved first and last residue. Each record gives: clone size, V gene, J gene, D gene, CDR3 protein. A D gene is named only where the DNA matches it firmly. Clone size is stated in some rows and not others, as once, few, many or a class when expanded.

many	TRBV7-8	TRBJ2-7	.	ASSLMSGEGYEQY
few	TRBV19	TRBJ2-1	.	ASSGVPPYNEQF
.	TRBV28	TRBJ1-6	.	ASSSPADNSPLH
many	TRBV28	TRBJ2-7	.	ASSTNPPEVEQY
few	TRBV5-4	TRBJ2-3	TRBD2	ASSVRLASDTQY
many	TRBV6-2/TRBV6-3	TRBJ1-2	.	ASSYSARNYGYT
few	TRBV3-1	TRBJ2-1	TRBD2	ASSQTSGWGDNEQF
many	TRBV7-9	TRBJ2-7	TRBD1	ASSPKGQGNEQY
.	TRBV4-1	TRBJ2-2	TRBD2	ASSQQRLAGGTGELF
many	TRBV5-1	TRBJ2-7	.	ASSLQGTYEQY
many	TRBV6-1	TRBJ1-2	.	ASSRGTFYGYT
many	TRBV27	TRBJ2-1	TRBD1	ASKGTGSVREQF
.	TRBV12-3/TRBV12-4	TRBJ2-2	TRBD2	ASSPSPGLAGTGELF
few	TRBV9	TRBJ1-6	.	ASSVGRNNSPLH
many	TRBV7-2	TRBJ2-5	.	ASSQRGQKETQY
many	TRBV10-3	TRBJ1-1	TRBD1	AINGQGNTEAF
few	TRBV19	TRBJ2-5	TRBD1	ASSLRPGQGATADQETQY
many	TRBV2	TRBJ2-7	.	ASSDSREISYEQY
.	TRBV5-6	TRBJ2-2	TRBD2	ASSSGLAGANTGELF
many	TRBV12-3/TRBV12-4	TRBJ2-1	.	ASSSFLEPAEQSSYNEQF
many	TRBV27	TRBJ2-2	TRBD2	ASSNGLGVTGELF
many	TRBV27	TRBJ2-7	TRBD1	ASSLTGQSSYEQY
.	TRBV3-1	TRBJ2-1	.	ASSRAAGSSYNEQF
.	TRBV5-6	TRBJ2-1	.	ASSLSGGPSPGFYNEQF
.	TRBV10-3	TRBJ2-1	TRBD1	AIRKTGTENNEQF
few	TRBV5-1	TRBJ2-7	TRBD2	ASSTGLAGASSCEQY
many	TRBV7-9	TRBJ2-5	.	ASRIDTGQETQY
few	TRBV15	TRBJ2-7	.	ATSDSSDYEQY
many	TRBV6-2/TRBV6-3	TRBJ1-2	.	ASSELRGRGGYT
many	TRBV5-1	TRBJ2-2	TRBD1	ASSLGTANTGELF
many	TRBV2	TRBJ1-3	TRBD1	ASRAGTVNSGNTIY
many	TRBV28	TRBJ2-5	TRBD2	ASSSLAGGPGGETQY
few	TRBV5-1	TRBJ2-1	TRBD2	ASSLGPGTSRHEQF
many	TRBV7-3	TRBJ1-2	.	ASSLSGRYYT
.	TRBV29-1	TRBJ2-7	.	SVGDTEPYEQY
many	TRBV5-1	TRBJ2-3	.	ASSPVKLGTDTQY
few	TRBV27	TRBJ2-7	.	ASSSRWTYEQY
.	TRBV28	TRBJ2-7	TRBD1	ASQLPGQGVYEQY
.	TRBV7-3	TRBJ2-3	.	ASSAPGQGTLDTQY
many	TRBV6-5	TRBJ2-1	TRBD2	ASSYSGTSGWDEQF
many	TRBV11-2	TRBJ2-1	TRBD2	ASSPRTSLRRQF
many	TRBV28	TRBJ2-7	TRBD1	ASEDGQDLYEQY
many	TRBV15	TRBJ1-1	.	ATSRDLVTEAF
few	TRBV30	TRBJ2-5	.	AWSVFRETQY
.	TRBV9	TRBJ1-1	.	ASNPGGATEAF
few	TRBV19	TRBJ2-1	.	ASSLTNYNEQF
few	TRBV20-1	TRBJ2-7	TRBD2	SARVRGVVYEQY
.	TRBV6-1	TRBJ2-7	.	ASRSQGPSVYEQY
.	TRBV30	TRBJ2-1	.	AWSAQGYEQF
many	TRBV20-1	TRBJ2-1	TRBD2	SAPRGGRGHNEQF
.	TRBV3-1	TRBJ2-7	TRBD2	ASSQEGTSGNYEQY
.	TRBV19	TRBJ1-5	.	ASSIATRPGTLWNQPQH
few	TRBV11-2	TRBJ2-1	.	VSSLDMAGSYNEQF